Below, 14 T cell receptor beta chains from the same sample are listed, as sequenced in a study of blood T cell repertoires in COVID-19. Profiled with immunoSEQ multiplex PCR; TCRdb holds only in-frame clones, not every one. The top ten clones hold roughly 6.4% of a sample with about 250,000 clones, about 85% of them seen once. Sequenced: peripheral blood. These receptors were obtained from a woman in her fifties or sixties with active or convalescent COVID-19.

This rearrangement joins TRBV5-1 to TRBJ2-7; D perhaps matches TRBD1 (6 bases). With 1 base removed from V and 2 bases from J, the gap between germline ends came to 7 bases. The CDR3 contains 13 residues. The germline V gene encodes CDR1 SGHRS and CDR2 YFSETQ. CDR3 bases: TGCGCCAGCAGCTTGACAGGGACCTACGAGCAGTACGTC. Its protein is CASSLTGTYEQYV.

This clone was counted once. The J gene is TRBJ2-5, the V gene TRBV11-2; 7 nucleotides match TRBD2. Germline V gene data show CDR1 as SGHAT and CDR2 as FQNNGV. The CDR3 extends over 16 amino acids. The V gene end was trimmed by 4 bases and the J gene end by 1 base; junction bases not matched to a gene: 9. CDR3: CASSSNPGGIQETQYF. The DNA of the CDR3 is TGTGCCAGCAGCTCCAACCCGGGGGGTATCCAAGAGACCCAGTACTTC.

The gene calls are TRBV10-3 and TRBJ1-4; no clear D. From germline, CDR1 is ENHRY and CDR2 SYGVKD. CDR3 length equals 15 residues. V was cut by 3 bases and J by 7 bases, with 15 bases left in between. CDR3 DNA sequence: TGTGCCATCAGTGACATGGCTCGAGAGGCTGAAAAACTGTTTTTT. As protein: CAISDMAREAEKLFF.

The chain has TRBV19 and TRBJ1-2; no firm D call. The germline gives CDR1 LNHDA, CDR2 SQIVND (reference sequence). The CDR3 covers 16 residues. Trimming stripped 3 bases from V and 8 bases from J, with 22 bases between. CDR3 loop: CASSINHGAGFEGYTF. The CDR3, as DNA: TGTGCCAGTAGTATTAACCACGGAGCGGGGTTCGAGGGCTACACCTTC.

CDR3 in amino acids: CASSSGGLRPYEQYV. In nucleotides, the CDR3 is TGTGCCAGCAGCTCAGGGGGCCTTAGACCATACGAGCAGTACGTC. The genes are TRBV6-6 and TRBJ2-7, with TRBD1 matching over 8 bases. There are 15 residues in the CDR3. The germline CDR1 and CDR2 sequences are MNHNY and SVGAGI (reference sequence). The V segment lost 6 bases and the J segment 4 bases; nucleotides outside the gene matches: 11.

This sequence joins TRBV15 and TRBJ2-7, with TRBD2 as a possible D gene (6 bases). Germline assignment: CDR1 LNHNV and CDR2 YYDKDF (reference sequence). Trimming took 0 bases from V and 2 from J, leaving 11 bases between them. This CDR3 is built from 15 residues. CDR3 sequence: CATSRDSGGTYEQYF. CDR3 sequence (DNA): TGTGCCACCAGCAGAGACAGTGGGGGGACCTACGAGCAGTACTTC.

The V gene is TRBV18, the J gene TRBJ2-3, with TRBD1 identical over 7 bases. Germline V CDR1 and CDR2: KGHSH, LQKENI. J was trimmed by 0 bases and V by 4 bases; bases with no gene match: 1. CDR3 size: 14 residues. CDR3 bases: TGTGCCAGCTCACGGGACAGAAGCACAGATACGCAGTATTTT. This encodes CASSRDRSTDTQYF.

This clone occurred a few times. This sequence joins TRBV30 and TRBJ1-2, with D uncertain. CDR3 length equals 14 residues. Per the germline V gene, CDR1 is GTSNPN and CDR2 is SVGIG (reference sequence). The V gene lost 0 bases and the J gene lost 4 bases, with 12 bases spanning the gap. In DNA, the CDR3 is TGTGCCTGGAGTGTACGTAGAGCTCCCTATGGCTACACCTTC. Its translation is CAWSVRRAPYGYTF.

The chain has TRBV19 and TRBJ1-1; TRBD1 agrees at 7 bases. V shed 5 bases and J 3 bases; nucleotides not matched to a gene: 3. The CDR3 has 13 amino acids. Germline V gives CDR1 LNHDA, CDR2 SQIVND (reference sequence). CDR3 coding DNA: TGTGCCAGTAGTGGGGACAGCTACACTGAAGCTTTCTTT. Its translation is CASSGDSYTEAFF.

Concerning this clone itself: One end of the junction does not line up with germline, which may come from a read error. The same CDR3 also results from other DNA sequences found in this sample. The V and J genes are TRBV5-1 and TRBJ1-1, with D unresolved. The CDR3 runs 13 residues. The germline gives CDR1 SGHRS, CDR2 YFSETQ. The CDR3 region is CASSLGMNTEAFF. CDR3 sequence (DNA): TGCGCCAGCAGTTTGGGTATGAACACTGAAGCTTTCTTT.

V is TRBV11-3 and J is TRBJ2-7; TRBD1 might be the D (5 bases). CDR1 and CDR2 (germline): SGHNT, YENEEA. CDR3 length: 14 amino acids. V dropped 6 bases and J dropped 1 base, with 13 bases sitting between them. This CDR3 is CASRPPDNSYEQYF. The CDR3, as DNA: TGTGCCAGCAGACCTCCGGACAATTCCTACGAGCAGTACTTC.

The chain's CDR3 is CASSSLAGAYEQYV. CDR3 sequence (DNA): TGTGCCAGCAGTTCTCTAGCGGGGGCCTACGAGCAGTACGTC. The V and J genes are TRBV6-2 or TRBV6-3 and TRBJ2-7; TRBD2 matches at 10 bases. This CDR3 contains 14 residues. Germline CDR1 MNHEY, CDR2 SVGEGT. V shed 4 bases, J shed 2 bases, and the junction held 2 bases outside the gene matches.

This clone was counted a single time. The rearrangement links TRBV21-1 to TRBJ1-5; the table's D call of TRBD1 was not tested on the DNA. TRBV21-1 has pseudogene status. This CDR3 has 15 residues. CDR3 nucleotides: TGTGCCAGCATTAAAGACAGGGCTACCAATCAGCCCCAGCATTTT. This sequence encodes CASIKDRATNQPQHF.

The gene calls are TRBV5-1 and TRBJ2-3; 9 nucleotides agree with TRBD2. This CDR3 is built from 18 residues. Trimming at V came to 0 bases and at J to 5 bases, leaving 13 bases not matched to a gene. Germline CDR1 and CDR2: SGHRS and YFSETQ. The CDR3 DNA sequence: TGCGCCAGCAGCTTGGCCCCTAGCGGGGCCGGCCGGCTAGATACGCAGTATTTT. Its protein product is CASSLAPSGAGRLDTQYF.